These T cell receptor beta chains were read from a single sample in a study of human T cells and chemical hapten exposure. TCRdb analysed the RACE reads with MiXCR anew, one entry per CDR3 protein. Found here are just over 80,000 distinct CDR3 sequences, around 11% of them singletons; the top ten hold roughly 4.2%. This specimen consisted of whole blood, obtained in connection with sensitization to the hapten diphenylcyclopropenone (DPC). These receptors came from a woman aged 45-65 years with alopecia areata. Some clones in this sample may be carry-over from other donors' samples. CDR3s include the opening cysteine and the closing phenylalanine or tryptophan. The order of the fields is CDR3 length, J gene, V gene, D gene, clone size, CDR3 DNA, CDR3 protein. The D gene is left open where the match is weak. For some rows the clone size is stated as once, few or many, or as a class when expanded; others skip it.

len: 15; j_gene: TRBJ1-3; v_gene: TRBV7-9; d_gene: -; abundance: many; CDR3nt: TGTGCCAGCAGCTTGGGGGCCGTCTCTGGAAACACCATATATTTT; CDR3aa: CASSLGAVSGNTIYF
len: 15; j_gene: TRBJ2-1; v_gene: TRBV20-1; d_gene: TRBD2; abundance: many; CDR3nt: TGCAGTGCGTATCCTAGCGGGAGACCCTACAATGAGCAGTTCTTC; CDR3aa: CSAYPSGRPYNEQFF
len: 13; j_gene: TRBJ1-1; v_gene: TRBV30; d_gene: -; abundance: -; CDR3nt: TGTGCCTGGAGTGCGGACAGGAACACTGAAGCTTTCTTT; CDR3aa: CAWSADRNTEAFF
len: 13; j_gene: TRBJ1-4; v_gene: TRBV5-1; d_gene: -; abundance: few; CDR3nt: TGCGCCAGCAGCGGAGGTGGGGTCGAAAAACTGTTTTTT; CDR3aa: CASSGGGVEKLFF
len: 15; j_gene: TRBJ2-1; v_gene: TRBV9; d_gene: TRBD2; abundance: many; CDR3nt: TGTGCCAGCAGCCCTTTAGCGGGGGAATTGAATGAGCAGTTCTTC; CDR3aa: CASSPLAGELNEQFF
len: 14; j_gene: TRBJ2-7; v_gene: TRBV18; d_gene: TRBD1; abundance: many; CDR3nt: TGTGCCAGCTCACCGGGACAGGGTCCCGACGAGCAGTACTTC; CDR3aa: CASSPGQGPDEQYF
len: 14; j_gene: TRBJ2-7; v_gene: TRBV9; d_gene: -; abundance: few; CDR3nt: TGTGCCAGCAGCGTAGATCAGGGACCCTACGAGCAGTACTTC; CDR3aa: CASSVDQGPYEQYF
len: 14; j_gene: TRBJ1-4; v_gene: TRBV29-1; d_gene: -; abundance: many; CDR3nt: TGCAGCGCTTCCATGACAGTCACTAATGAAAAACTGTTTTTT; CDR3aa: CSASMTVTNEKLFF
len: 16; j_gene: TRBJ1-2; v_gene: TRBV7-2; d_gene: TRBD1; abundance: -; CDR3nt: TGTGCCAGCAGCCCCGGACAGGGGACGGCTAACTATGGCTACACCTTC; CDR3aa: CASSPGQGTANYGYTF
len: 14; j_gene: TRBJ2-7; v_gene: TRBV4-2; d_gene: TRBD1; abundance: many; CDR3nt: TGTGCCAGCAGCCAACCCGGGACAGGGATCGAGCAGTACTTC; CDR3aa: CASSQPGTGIEQYF
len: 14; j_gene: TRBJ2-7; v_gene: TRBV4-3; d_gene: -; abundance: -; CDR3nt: TGCGCCAGCAGCCAAGGTCACCCACTGGACGAGCAGTACTTC; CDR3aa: CASSQGHPLDEQYF
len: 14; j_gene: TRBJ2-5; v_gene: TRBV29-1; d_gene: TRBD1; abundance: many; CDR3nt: TGCAGCGTTGATTACAGGGGGCGTCTAGAGACCCAGTACTTC; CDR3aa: CSVDYRGRLETQYF
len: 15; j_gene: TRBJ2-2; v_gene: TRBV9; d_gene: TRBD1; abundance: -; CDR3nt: TGTGCCAGCAGCAGCGGACAGGGGCGAATAGGGGAGCTGTTTTTT; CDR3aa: CASSSGQGRIGELFF
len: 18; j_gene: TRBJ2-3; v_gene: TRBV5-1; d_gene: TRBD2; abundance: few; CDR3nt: TGCGCCAGCAGCTTGGGTCGCTTAGCGGGGAGCGGGGCAGATACGCAGTATTTT; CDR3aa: CASSLGRLAGSGADTQYF
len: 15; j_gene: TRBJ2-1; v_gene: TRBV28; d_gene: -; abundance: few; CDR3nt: TGTGCCAGCAGCCCCCAGACAGGCCCGTGGGCTGAGCAGTTCTTC; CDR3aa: CASSPQTGPWAEQFF
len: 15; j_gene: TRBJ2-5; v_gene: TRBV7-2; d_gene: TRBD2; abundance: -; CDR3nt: TGTGCCAGCAGCTTAGATAGCGGGAGTTCTAAGACCCAGTACTTC; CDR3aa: CASSLDSGSSKTQYF
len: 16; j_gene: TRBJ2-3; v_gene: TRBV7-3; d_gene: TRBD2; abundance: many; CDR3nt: TGTGCCAGCAGCTTATCAGGCGGGAGAGGGACAGATACGCAGTATTTT; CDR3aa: CASSLSGGRGTDTQYF
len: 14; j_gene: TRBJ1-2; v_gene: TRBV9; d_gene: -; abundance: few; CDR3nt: TGTGCCAGCAGCGAGGGACTGTCAAACTATGGCTACACCTTC; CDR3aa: CASSEGLSNYGYTF
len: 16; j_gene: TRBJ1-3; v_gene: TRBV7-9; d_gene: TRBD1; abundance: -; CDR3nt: TGTGCCAGCAGCGCACAGGGGGTGCTCTCTGGAAACACCATATATTTT; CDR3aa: CASSAQGVLSGNTIYF
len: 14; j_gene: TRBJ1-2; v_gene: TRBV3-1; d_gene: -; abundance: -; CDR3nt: TGTGCCAGCAGCCAACTAGTGAAGGGCTATGGCTACACCTTC; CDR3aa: CASSQLVKGYGYTF
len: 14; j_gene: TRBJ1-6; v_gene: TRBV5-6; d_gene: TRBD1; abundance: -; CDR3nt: TGTGCCAGCAGCCTGGACAGGGGCTCAGCACCCCTCCACTTT; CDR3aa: CASSLDRGSAPLHF
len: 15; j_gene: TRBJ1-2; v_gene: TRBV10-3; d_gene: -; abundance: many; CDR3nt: TGTGCCATCAGTGAGTCTGACGCTCCTAACTATGGCTACACCTTC; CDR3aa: CAISESDAPNYGYTF
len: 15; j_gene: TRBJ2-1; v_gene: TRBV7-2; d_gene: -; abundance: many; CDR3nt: TGTGCCAGCAGCTTTTCTGGGACGCACAAAACGGAGCAGTTCTTC; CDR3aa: CASSFSGTHKTEQFF
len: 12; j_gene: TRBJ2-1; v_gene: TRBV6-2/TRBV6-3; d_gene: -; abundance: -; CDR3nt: TGTGCCAGCAGTTACGAAGGGTTTGAGCAGTTCTTC; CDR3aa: CASSYEGFEQFF
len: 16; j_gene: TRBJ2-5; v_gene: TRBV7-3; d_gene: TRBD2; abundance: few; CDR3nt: TGTGCCAGCAGCTTAACGGGACTAGCGGCCGCGGGGACCCAGTACTTC; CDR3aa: CASSLTGLAAAGTQYF
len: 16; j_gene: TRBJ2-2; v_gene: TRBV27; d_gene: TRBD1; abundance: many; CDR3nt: TGTGCCAGCAGTTCGTACGACAGGGGGCAGACCGGGGAGCTGTTTTTT; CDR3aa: CASSSYDRGQTGELFF